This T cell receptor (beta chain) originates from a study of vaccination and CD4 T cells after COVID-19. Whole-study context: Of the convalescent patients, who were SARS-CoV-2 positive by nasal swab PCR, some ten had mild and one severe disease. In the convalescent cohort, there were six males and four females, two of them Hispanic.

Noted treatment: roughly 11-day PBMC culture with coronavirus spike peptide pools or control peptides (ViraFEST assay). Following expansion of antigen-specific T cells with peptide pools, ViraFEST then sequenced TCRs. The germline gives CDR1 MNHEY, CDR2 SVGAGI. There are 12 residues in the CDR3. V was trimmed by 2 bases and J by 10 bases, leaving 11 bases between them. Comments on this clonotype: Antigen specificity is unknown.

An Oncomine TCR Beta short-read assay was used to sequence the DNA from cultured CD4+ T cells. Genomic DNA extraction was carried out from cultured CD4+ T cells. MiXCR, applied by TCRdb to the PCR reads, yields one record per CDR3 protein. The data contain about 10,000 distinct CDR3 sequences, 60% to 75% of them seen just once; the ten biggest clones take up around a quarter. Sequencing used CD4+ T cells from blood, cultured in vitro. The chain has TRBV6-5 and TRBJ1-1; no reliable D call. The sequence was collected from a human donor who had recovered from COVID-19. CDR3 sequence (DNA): TGTGCCAGCAGTTACCCGAAGCGTGGAGCTTTCTTT. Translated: CASSYPKRGAFF.